The 14 T cell receptor beta chains reported below all come from one sample, sequenced in a study of blood T cells in healthy people across ages. A second PCR of roughly 7 to 11 cycles used a sample-barcoded 5' primer and a J-beta primer mix. Each CDR3 protein gets one entry after TCRdb re-called the 5' RACE reads with MiXCR. The table shows about 970,000 distinct CDR3 sequences, with roughly 50% occurring only once. The sample comprised blood. Receptor source: a woman aged 55 to 70 in good health.

The V and J genes are TRBV10-2 and TRBJ2-5; D call uncertain. There are 16 residues in the CDR3. Trimming stripped 6 bases from V and 2 bases from J, with 19 bases between. Germline-derived CDR1 and CDR2 are WSHSY and SAAADI. The CDR3 region is CASRASAYGWQETQYF. The CDR3 bases are TGCGCCAGCAGAGCTAGTGCCTACGGCTGGCAAGAGACCCAGTACTTC.

This clonotype was counted a few times. The V gene is TRBV5-6, the J gene TRBJ2-5; 7 bases align to TRBD1. The V gene's germline CDR1 is SGHDT and CDR2 YYEEEE. The J segment lost 5 bases and the V segment lost 3 bases, leaving 7 bases of the junction unmatched. This CDR3 has 14 amino acids. CDR3: CASSSTQGVETQYF. The CDR3 region has the DNA TGTGCCAGCAGCTCGACTCAGGGGGTGGAGACCCAGTACTTC. The full variable domain, in which reference TRBV5-6 and TRBJ2-5 provide the parts outside the CDR3, is DAGVTQSPTHLIKTRGQQVTLRCSPKSGHDTVSWYQQALGQGPQFIFQYYEEEERQRGNFPDRFSGHQFPNYSSELNVNALLLGDSALYLCASSSTQGVETQYFGPGTRLLVL.

The chain combines TRBV20-1 with TRBJ2-7; D call uncertain. The CDR3 is 12 residues long. In germline, CDR1 is DFQATT, CDR2 SNEGSKA (reference sequence). Trimming removed 3 bases at V and 1 base at J, with 7 bases between. The CDR3 sequence is CSASDTSYEQYF. As DNA, the CDR3 is TGCAGTGCTAGTGACACTTCCTACGAGCAGTACTTC.

The CDR3 spells CASSQNRISHTEAFF. DNA for the CDR3: TGTGCCAGCAGCCAAAACCGAATATCTCACACTGAAGCTTTCTTT. The chain combines TRBV3-1 with TRBJ1-1; D not certain. Trimming left V 2 bases short and J 3 bases short, with 13 bases between. Germline CDR1 and CDR2: LGHDT and YNNKEL (reference sequence). The CDR3 contains 15 residues.

The rearrangement joins TRBV18 to TRBJ1-2; D remains unclear. The germline V gene has CDR1 KGHSH and CDR2 LQKENI. This CDR3 region has 14 residues. Trimming removed 3 bases from V and 6 bases from J, with 14 bases in between. The CDR3 DNA reads TGTGCCAGCTCACCCACCGGGCAGCCTAATGGCTACACCTTC. Encoded protein: CASSPTGQPNGYTF.

The J gene is TRBJ2-7, the V gene TRBV27, with 10 bases matching TRBD1. Germline CDR1 and CDR2: MNHEY and SMNVEV (reference sequence). V was pared by 4 bases and J by 4 bases, with 7 bases of the junction left unmatched. The CDR3 is made up of 15 amino acids. The CDR3 is CASSSWTGGGYEQYF. CDR3 bases: TGTGCCAGCAGTTCTTGGACAGGGGGAGGGTACGAGCAGTACTTC.

Concerning this clonotype: One end of the junction fails to match germline, which may point to a read error. J is TRBJ2-1 and V is TRBV4-2; a possible D gene is TRBD2 (6 bases). The CDR3 loop spans 17 amino acids. Germline V lookup: CDR1 LGHNA, CDR2 YNFKEQ. Here the CDR3 DNA reads TGTGCCAGCAGCCAAGGTGTACAGCGGGCCACCTACAACGAGCAGTTCTTC. Amino acid sequence: CASSQGVQRATYNEQFF.

This clonotype appeared a few times. The chain combines TRBV11-2 with TRBJ2-4, with D unclear. V dropped 1 base and J dropped 0 bases, with 10 bases sitting between them. The CDR3 has 16 amino acids. CDR1 is SGHAT, CDR2 FQNNGV, per germline. The CDR3 loop reads CASSLVAGLAKNIQYF. CDR3 in DNA: TGTGCCAGCAGCTTAGTGGCAGGCTTAGCCAAAAACATTCAGTACTTC.

J is TRBJ1-6 and V is TRBV12-3 or TRBV12-4; D gene unclear. The CDR3 is 14 residues long. Trimming cost V 6 bases and J 10 bases, with 16 bases left between them. CDR3 DNA: TGTGCCAGCAGCCCGGGGTTCAATGGGTCACCCCTCCACTTT. Its protein product is CASSPGFNGSPLHF.

The chain links TRBV20-1 to TRBJ1-2; a possible D gene is TRBD1 (5 bases). This CDR3 is 13 amino acids long. Trimming cost V 5 bases and J 8 bases, with 18 bases left between them. Germline loops: CDR1 DFQATT, CDR2 SNEGSKA (reference sequence). This CDR3 reads CSAGGRMVGGYTF. The CDR3 DNA reads TGCAGTGCTGGGGGACGGATGGTTGGGGGCTACACCTTC.

Ten or more counts support this clonotype. This sequence joins TRBV2 and TRBJ1-2; the match to TRBD1 covers 7 bases. The CDR3 is 13 amino acids. Germline V gene lookup returns CDR1 SNHLY and CDR2 FYNNEI. Trimming at V came to 4 bases and at J to 4 bases, leaving 3 bases not matched to a gene. The CDR3 region has the DNA TGTGCCAGCAGTGTAGACAGGGTCTATGGCTACACCTTC. Translated: CASSVDRVYGYTF.

V is TRBV4-1 and J is TRBJ2-7; 9 positions match TRBD2. There are 16 residues in the CDR3. The germline CDR1 and CDR2 sequences are MGHRA and YSYEKL. After removal of 1 base from V and 7 bases from J, the junction contained 11 bases not matched to a gene. The CDR3 nucleotides read TGCGCCAGCAGCCAAGGGGTAGCGGGAGTGGACAATGAGCAGTACTTC. It yields the protein CASSQGVAGVDNEQYF.

This clonotype showed up just a few times. The rearrangement joins TRBV3-1 to TRBJ2-7; TRBD2 aligns across 10 bases. V dropped 3 bases and J dropped 3; count of bases not matched to a gene: 14. Germline CDR1 LGHDT, CDR2 YNNKEL (reference sequence). CDR3 length: 18 residues. The chain's CDR3 is CASSQSPVLAGTLYEQYF. DNA for the CDR3: TGTGCCAGCAGCCAGTCGCCGGTACTAGCGGGGACCCTCTACGAGCAGTACTTC.

This chain connects TRBV6-6 to TRBJ2-5; TRBD2 aligns across 8 bases. The germline gives CDR1 MNHNY, CDR2 SVGAGI (reference sequence). The CDR3 has 16 amino acids. The trim removed 4 bases at V and 4 bases at J, leaving 11 bases unmatched. The CDR3 DNA reads TGTGCCAGCAGTTCTGGGACTAGATCGGGTTTAGAGACCCAGTACTTC. Translation gives CASSSGTRSGLETQYF.